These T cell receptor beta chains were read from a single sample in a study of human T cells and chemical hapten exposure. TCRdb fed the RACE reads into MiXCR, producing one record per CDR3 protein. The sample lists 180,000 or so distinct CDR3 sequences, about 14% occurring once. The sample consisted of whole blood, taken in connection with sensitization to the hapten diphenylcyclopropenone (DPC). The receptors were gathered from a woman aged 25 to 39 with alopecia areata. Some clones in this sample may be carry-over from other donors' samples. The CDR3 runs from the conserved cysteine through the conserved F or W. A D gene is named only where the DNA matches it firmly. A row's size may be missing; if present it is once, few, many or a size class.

TGCAGTGCTAGAGAGACGGAGGACTGGGAAGCTTTCTTT	CSARETEDWEAFF	-	TRBV20-1	-	TRBJ1-1
TGCAGTGCTTCGCGGCTAGCGGCCCGCACAGATACGCAGTATTTT	CSASRLAARTDTQYF	-	TRBV20-1	TRBD2	TRBJ2-3
TGTGCCAGCAGCCACGGAGACAGGGGGAGCATTCAGTACTTC	CASSHGDRGSIQYF	-	TRBV14	TRBD1	TRBJ2-4
TGTGCCAGCAGTAACGGACAGGGGAGCCCGGGGTCCAAAAACATTCAGTACTTC	CASSNGQGSPGSKNIQYF	few	TRBV12-3/TRBV12-4	TRBD1	TRBJ2-4
TGTGCCAGCAGAGAGACAGGATCTAACCGGGAGCTGTTTTTT	CASRETGSNRELFF	-	TRBV6-6	-	TRBJ2-2
TGTGCCAGTAACCCGTGGGGGTCCCCTAACACCGGGGAGCTGTTTTTT	CASNPWGSPNTGELFF	-	TRBV19	-	TRBJ2-2
TGTGCCAGCAGCTCACGGGGGACAGGGGCCCGTGGCACCGGGGAGCTGTTTTTT	CASSSRGTGARGTGELFF	-	TRBV7-3	TRBD1	TRBJ2-2
TGTGCCAGCAGTGAGGCTACCGGCTCCTACAATGAGCAGTTCTTC	CASSEATGSYNEQFF	few	TRBV25-1	-	TRBJ2-1
TGCGCCAGCAGCCAAGCGGGGACAGGAGACTACGAGCAGTACTTC	CASSQAGTGDYEQYF	few	TRBV4-1	TRBD1	TRBJ2-7
TGTGCCAGCAGTAGACCGGGACTAGCGACCTACGAGCAGTACTTC	CASSRPGLATYEQYF	-	TRBV6-2/TRBV6-3	TRBD2	TRBJ2-7
TGCAGCGTCCAGGTTAAAAACATTCAGTACTTC	CSVQVKNIQYF	few	TRBV29-1	-	TRBJ2-4
TGTGCCAGCAGCCGAGGGGGGACAGATAATGAAAAACTGTTTTTT	CASSRGGTDNEKLFF	-	TRBV28	TRBD1	TRBJ1-4